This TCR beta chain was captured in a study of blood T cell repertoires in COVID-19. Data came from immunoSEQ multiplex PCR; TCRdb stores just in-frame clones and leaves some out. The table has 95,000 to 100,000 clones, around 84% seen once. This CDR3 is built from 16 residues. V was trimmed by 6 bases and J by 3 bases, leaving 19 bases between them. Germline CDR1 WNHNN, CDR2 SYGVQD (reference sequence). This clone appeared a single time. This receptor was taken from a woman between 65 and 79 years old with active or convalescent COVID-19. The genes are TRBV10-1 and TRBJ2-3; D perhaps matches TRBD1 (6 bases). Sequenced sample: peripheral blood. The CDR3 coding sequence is TGCGCCAGCAGGAGGCTATACAGGGAAGGGACAGATACGCAGTATTTT. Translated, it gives CASRRLYREGTDTQYF.